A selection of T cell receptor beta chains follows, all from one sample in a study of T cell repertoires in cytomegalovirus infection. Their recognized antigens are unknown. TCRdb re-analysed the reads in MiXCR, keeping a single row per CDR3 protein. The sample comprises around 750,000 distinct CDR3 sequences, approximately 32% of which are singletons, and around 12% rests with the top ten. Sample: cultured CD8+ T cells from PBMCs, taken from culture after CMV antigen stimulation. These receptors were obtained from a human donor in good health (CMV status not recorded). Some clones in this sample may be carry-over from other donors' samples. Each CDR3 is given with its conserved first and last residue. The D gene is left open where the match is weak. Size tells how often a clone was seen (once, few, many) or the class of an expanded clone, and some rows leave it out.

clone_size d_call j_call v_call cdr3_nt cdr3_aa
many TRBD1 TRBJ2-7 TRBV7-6 TGTGCCAGCAGCTCCCGACAGGGCCCCTACGAGCAGTACTTC CASSSRQGPYEQYF
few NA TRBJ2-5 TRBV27 TGTGCCAGCAGTTTATCCCCAAGCAATAACCAAGAGACCCAGTACTTC CASSLSPSNNQETQYF
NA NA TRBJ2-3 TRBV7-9 TGTGCCAGCAGAAAGATCGGGCCACCAGATACGCAGTATTTT CASRKIGPPDTQYF
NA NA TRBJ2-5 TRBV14 TGTGCCAGCAGCTCTCTTGAGGGGGGCCCGGGAGAGTCCCAGTACTTC CASSSLEGGPGESQYF
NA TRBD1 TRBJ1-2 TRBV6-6 TGTGCCAGCAGTTACCCGACAGGGGGCGGCTACACCTTC CASSYPTGGGYTF
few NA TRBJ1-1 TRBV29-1 TGCAGCGTTGATCTGCCTCAGGGCACATGGGTTGAAGCTTTCTTT CSVDLPQGTWVEAFF
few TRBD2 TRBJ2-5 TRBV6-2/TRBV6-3 TGTGCCAGCAGTTACGCCGGGGGGGCGGAATGGGAGACCCAGTACTTC CASSYAGGAEWETQYF
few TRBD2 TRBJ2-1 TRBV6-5 TGTGCCAGCAGTTACCCTAGCGGGGGATTCTACAATGAGCAGTTCTTC CASSYPSGGFYNEQFF
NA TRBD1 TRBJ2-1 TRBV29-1 TGCAGCGTTGAACGGGGGACAGGGGAGAGCAATGAGCAGTTCTTC CSVERGTGESNEQFF
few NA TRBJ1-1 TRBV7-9 TGTGCTATACAGGGGAACACTGAAGCTTTCTTT CAIQGNTEAFF
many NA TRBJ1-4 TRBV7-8 TGTGCCAGCAGCCAGCGGTTAGCTCCAACTAATGAAAAACTGTTTTTT CASSQRLAPTNEKLFF
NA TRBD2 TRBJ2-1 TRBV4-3 TGCGCCAGCAGCCAAGGGTTGCAGCGGGGGGGCCTTGAGCAGTTCTTC CASSQGLQRGGLEQFF
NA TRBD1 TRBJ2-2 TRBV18 TGTGCCAGCTCACCACCTGAGGGACAGCAAATCGGGGAGCTGTTTTTT CASSPPEGQQIGELFF
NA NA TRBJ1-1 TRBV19 TGTGCCAGTAGTGATGCAGGGGACAACACTGAAGCTTTCTTT CASSDAGDNTEAFF
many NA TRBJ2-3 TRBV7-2 TGTGCCAGCAGCTTAGCGGACGACTCCGGTACGCAGTATTTT CASSLADDSGTQYF
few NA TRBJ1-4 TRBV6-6 TGTGCCAGCAGTTACACATACAACAGAGCAACTAATGAAAAACTGTTTTTT CASSYTYNRATNEKLFF
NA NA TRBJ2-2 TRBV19 TGTGCCAGTAGTCCCCTGGGGCGAACCGGGGAGCTGTTTTTT CASSPLGRTGELFF
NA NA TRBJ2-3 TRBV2 TGTGTCAGCAGTGAGGGAGTGACTCACACAGATACGCAGTATTTT CVSSEGVTHTDTQYF
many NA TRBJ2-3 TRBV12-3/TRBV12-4 TGTGCCAGCAGTCCCACAGCGAGCACAGATACGCAGTATTTT CASSPTASTDTQYF
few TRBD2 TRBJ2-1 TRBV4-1 TGCGCCAGCAGCCTTCAGCGGGGGGGCTTTGAGCAGTTCTTC CASSLQRGGFEQFF
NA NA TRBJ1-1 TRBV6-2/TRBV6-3 TGTGCCAGCAGTTACGTCGCTGAAGCTTTCTTT CASSYVAEAFF
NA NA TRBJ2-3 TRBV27 TGTGCCAGCAGTTCCCACAACACCGGAGATACGCAGTATTTT CASSSHNTGDTQYF
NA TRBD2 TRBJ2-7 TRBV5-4 TGTGCCAGCAGCCGGACTAGCGGGGGGACTACGAGGCAGTACTTC CASSRTSGGTTRQYF
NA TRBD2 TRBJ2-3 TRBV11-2 TGTGCCAGCAGCCCGGGGCGGGGGGGAAGCACAGATACGCAGTATTTT CASSPGRGGSTDTQYF
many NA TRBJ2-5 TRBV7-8 TGTGCCAGCAGCTTATCGGGTTTGGTGCAAGAGACCCAGTACTTC CASSLSGLVQETQYF
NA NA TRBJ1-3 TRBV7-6 TGTGCCAGCAGTGTCCCAGATGGAAACACCATATATTTT CASSVPDGNTIYF